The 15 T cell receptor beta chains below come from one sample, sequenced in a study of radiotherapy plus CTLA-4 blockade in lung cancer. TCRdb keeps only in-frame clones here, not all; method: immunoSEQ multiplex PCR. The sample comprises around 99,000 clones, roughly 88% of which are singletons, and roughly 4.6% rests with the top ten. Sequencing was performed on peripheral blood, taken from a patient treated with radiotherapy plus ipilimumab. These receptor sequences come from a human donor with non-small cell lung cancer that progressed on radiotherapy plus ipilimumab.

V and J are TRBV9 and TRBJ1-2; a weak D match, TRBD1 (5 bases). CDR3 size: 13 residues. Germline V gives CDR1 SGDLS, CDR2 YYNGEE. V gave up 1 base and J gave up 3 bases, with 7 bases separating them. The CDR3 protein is CASSVTGDYGYTF. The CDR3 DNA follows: TGTGCCAGCAGCGTAACGGGGGACTATGGCTACACCTTC.

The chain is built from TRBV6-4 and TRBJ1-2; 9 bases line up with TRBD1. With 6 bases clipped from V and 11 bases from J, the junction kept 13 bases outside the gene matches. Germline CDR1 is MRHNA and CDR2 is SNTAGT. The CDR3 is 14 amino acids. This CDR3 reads CASRPERGQGLYTF. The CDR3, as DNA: TGTGCCAGCAGGCCGGAGCGGGGACAGGGATTATACACCTTC.

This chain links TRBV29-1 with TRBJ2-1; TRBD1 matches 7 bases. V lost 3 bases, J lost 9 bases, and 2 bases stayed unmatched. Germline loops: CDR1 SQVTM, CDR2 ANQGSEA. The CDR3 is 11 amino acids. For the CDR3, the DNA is TGCAGCGTTGAGACAGGGAGTGAGCAGTTCTTC. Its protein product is CSVETGSEQFF.

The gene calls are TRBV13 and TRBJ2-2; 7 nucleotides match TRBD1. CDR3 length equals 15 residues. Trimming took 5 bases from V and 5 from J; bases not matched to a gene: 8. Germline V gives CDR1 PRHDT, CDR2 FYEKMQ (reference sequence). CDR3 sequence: CASSVTGKGTGELFF. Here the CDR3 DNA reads TGTGCCAGCAGCGTGACAGGGAAGGGTACCGGGGAGCTGTTTTTT.

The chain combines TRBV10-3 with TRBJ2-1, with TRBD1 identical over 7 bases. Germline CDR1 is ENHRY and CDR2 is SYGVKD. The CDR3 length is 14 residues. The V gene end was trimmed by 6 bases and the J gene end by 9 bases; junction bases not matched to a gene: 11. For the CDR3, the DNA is TGTGCCATCAGCTACGGGACAGATCGGTCTGAGCAGTTCTTC. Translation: CAISYGTDRSEQFF.

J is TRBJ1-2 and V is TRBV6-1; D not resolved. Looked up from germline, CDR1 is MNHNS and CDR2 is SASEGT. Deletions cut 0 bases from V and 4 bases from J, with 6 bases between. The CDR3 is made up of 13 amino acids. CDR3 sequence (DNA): TGTGCCAGCAGTGAAGCGGGGTCCTATGGCTACACCTTC. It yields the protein CASSEAGSYGYTF.

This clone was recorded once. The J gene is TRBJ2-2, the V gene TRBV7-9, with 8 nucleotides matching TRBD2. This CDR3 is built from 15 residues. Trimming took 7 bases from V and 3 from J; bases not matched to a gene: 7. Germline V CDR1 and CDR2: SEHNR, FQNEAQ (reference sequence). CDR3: CASTTGTSYTGELFF. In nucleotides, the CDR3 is TGTGCCAGCACCACCGGGACTAGTTACACCGGGGAGCTGTTTTTT. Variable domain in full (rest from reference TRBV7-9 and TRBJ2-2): DTGVSQNPRHKITKRGQNVTFRCDPISEHNRLYWYRQTLGQGPEFLTYFQNEAQLEKSRLLSDRFSAERPKGSFSTLEIQRTEQGDSAMYLCASTTGTSYTGELFFGEGSRLTVL.

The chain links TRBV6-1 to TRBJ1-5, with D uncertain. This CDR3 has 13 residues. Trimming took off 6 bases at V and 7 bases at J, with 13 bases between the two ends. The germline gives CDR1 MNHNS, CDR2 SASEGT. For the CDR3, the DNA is TGTGCCAGCAGGCTTCAAGGGCAGCAGCCCCAGCATTTT. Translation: CASRLQGQQPQHF.

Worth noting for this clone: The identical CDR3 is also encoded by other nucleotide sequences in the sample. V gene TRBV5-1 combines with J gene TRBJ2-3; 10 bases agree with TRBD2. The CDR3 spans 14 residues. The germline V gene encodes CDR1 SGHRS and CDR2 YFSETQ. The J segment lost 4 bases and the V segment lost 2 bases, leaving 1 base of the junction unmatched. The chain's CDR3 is CASSLAGGADTQYF. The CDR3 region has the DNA TGCGCCAGCAGCTTAGCGGGAGGGGCAGATACGCAGTATTTT.

DNA for the CDR3: TGCGCCAGCAGCTTGCTAGCGGTCGGGGGGGAGCTGTTTTTT. Translated, it gives CASSLLAVGGELFF. J is TRBJ2-2 and V is TRBV5-1, with 7 bases identical to TRBD2. From germline, CDR1 is SGHRS and CDR2 YFSETQ. Losses at the gene ends were 1 base for V and 8 bases for J; bases not matched to a gene: 5. The CDR3 contains 14 residues.

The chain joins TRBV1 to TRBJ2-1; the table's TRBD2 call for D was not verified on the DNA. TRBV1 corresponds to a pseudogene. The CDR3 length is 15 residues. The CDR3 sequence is CTSSRRTSGRGEQFF. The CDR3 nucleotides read TGCACCAGCAGCCGACGGACTAGCGGGAGGGGTGAGCAGTTCTTC.

The CDR3 DNA reads TGCGCCAGCAGCCTAGGGGGGCCGGGCAATCAGCCCCAGCATTTT. This gives the protein CASSLGGPGNQPQHF. V is TRBV5-1 and J is TRBJ1-5, with D possibly TRBD1 on 6 matching bases. CDR1 and CDR2 from the germline V gene are SGHRS and YFSETQ. The CDR3 is 15 amino acids. Trimming pared 4 bases from V and 2 bases from J, leaving 13 bases between.

The CDR3 DNA is TGTGCCAGCAGCAGGGAACCCCTATACGAGCAGTACTTC. Translated, it gives CASSREPLYEQYF. This chain joins TRBV28 and TRBJ2-7; possible D gene TRBD1, 5 bases. The V end lost 6 bases, the J end lost 4 bases, and 13 bases lay between the germline ends. This CDR3 region has 13 residues. Germline lookup yields CDR1 MDHEN and CDR2 SYDVKM.

The CDR3 protein is CASSQGPAGLGELFF. The CDR3 DNA sequence: TGCGCCAGCAGCCAGGGACCCGCCGGTCTCGGGGAGCTGTTTTTT. This chain links TRBV5-1 with TRBJ2-2; perhaps D is TRBD1 or TRBD2 (5 bases each). CDR3 length: 15 amino acids. CDR1 and CDR2 from the germline V gene are SGHRS and YFSETQ. Deletions cut 4 bases from V and 7 bases from J, with 17 bases between. The entire variable domain, with the rest obtained from reference TRBV5-1 and TRBJ2-2, is as follows: KAGVTQTPRYLIKTRGQQVTLSCSPISGHRSVSWYQQTPGQGLQFLFEYFSETQRNKGNFPGRFSGRQFSNSRSEMNVSTLELGDSALYLCASSQGPAGLGELFFGEGSRLTVL.

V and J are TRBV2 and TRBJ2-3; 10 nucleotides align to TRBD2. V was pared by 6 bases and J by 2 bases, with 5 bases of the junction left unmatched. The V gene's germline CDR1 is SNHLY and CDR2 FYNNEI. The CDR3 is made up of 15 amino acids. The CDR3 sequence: CASSGLAANTDTQYF. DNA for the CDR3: TGTGCCAGCAGCGGACTAGCGGCAAACACAGATACGCAGTATTTT.